The TCR beta chain described here comes from a study of T cells in Graves' hyperthyroidism and ophthalmopathy (dated by TCRdb to between 2019 and 2020). For the wider study: Peripheral blood was collected at initial diagnosis, before any treatment. In addition, the study compared T-cell repertoires in thyroid tissue and in blood from a handful of Graves' hyperthyroidism patients. TCR Vbeta CDR3 sequencing of some 140 peripheral blood samples (over 40 ophthalmopathy, roughly 72 hyperthyroidism and approximately 17 progressor patients) is reported in the paper. After blood sampling, hyperthyroidism patients were treated with methimazole at a starting dose of 30 mg daily, and ophthalmopathy patients were treated with high-dose intravenous methylprednisolone. Whether ophthalmopathy could be predicted prospectively was tested in an independent validation cohort made up of fewer than 20 hyperthyroidism patients plus 17 patients who later progressed to ophthalmopathy. To identify TCR V-J signatures that set the groups apart, the researchers used a discovery cohort of about a hundred patients, made up of about 44 with Graves' ophthalmopathy and 55 to 65 with stable Graves' hyperthyroidism. For training and testing, the 80 to 100 patients in the discovery cohort were randomly divided in a 7:3 ratio. The research as a whole found: No statistical method was used to fix the sample size in advance, and group allocation was not hidden from the investigators. In validation, the model predicted progression to ophthalmopathy with over 65% sensitivity and about 73% specificity, a median of 6.5 months before onset. A 13 V-J signature model separated ophthalmopathy from stable hyperthyroidism, with about 90% sensitivity and roughly 81% specificity in cross-validation and 80%/75% in testing. Most expanded thyroid clonotypes (frequency above 0.001) were also found in blood, which suggests that blood repertoires may mirror thyroid immune responses.

This clonotype was observed at least ten times. Its binding antigen is unknown. Base qualities are not provided; no much larger clone lies one nucleotide away. The TCR beta CDR3 regions were amplified from RNA transcripts. For the first round of RT-PCR on the TCR CDR3, the HTBI primer set was used together with the Qiagen OneStep RT-PCR kit. Libraries were constructed in a second round of multiplex PCR, after which size selection and purification were carried out. Sequencing of the libraries was done on an Illumina HiSeq2000 using paired-end 100 bp reads. Processing in the source paper ran as follows. SOAPnuke was used to process the raw data, throwing out any read that contained adapters or uncalled bases, had a mean Phred below 15, or lacked an exact constant-primer or identifier match. High-quality paired reads were merged using COPE v1.2.5, and each unique nucleotide sequence was defined as a clonotype. MiTCR v1.1 was used to align the clonotypes against IMGT TRBV, TRBD and TRBJ reference segments. The analysis was restricted to V-J combinations with a frequency above 0.0001, which together covered around 99% of the repertoires. The TCS score was defined as F50 (clonal expansion) divided by E x V (chaos), with BLOSUM62-based TCRdist calculated between CDR3 peptides within each V-J. Welch's t-statistics and random forest reduced several hundred V-J features to around 14, which were used in a naive Bayes classifier (R e1071). Thyroid-blood repertoire similarity was quantified with the Morisita-Horn index. TCRdb redid the processing of the public reads, applying fastp at Q25 and MiXCR, and retained in-frame beta chains. Each entry is one CDR3 protein sequence, shown with its most common DNA and genes. These V and J calls originate from TCRdb's pipeline instead of the authors' own analysis. Recorded for this sample are hundreds of thousands of distinct CDR3 sequences; approximately 14% of them occurred a single time. In total, the top ten clones hold 3.5% to 4.5% of the sample.

Germline trimming amounts to 5 bases on V and 8 bases on J, with 11 as the count of junction bases outside the gene matches. In the germline V gene, CDR1 corresponds to SNHLY and CDR2 to FYNNEI. The CDR3 has 14 amino acids, counting the end cysteine and phenylalanine. Only CDR3 DNA remains: 42 bases, in frame from the first base. Moderately to severely active disease, a Clinical Activity Score of at least 3, a NOSPECS grade of at least 4, and a duration under 3 months were present in ophthalmopathy patients. Patients with uncontrolled infections, other autoimmune diseases, pregnancy or lactation were excluded. Diagnoses were established on the basis of clinical symptoms, serum thyroxine and TRAb, thyroid ultrasound, and orbital computed tomography. PBMCs were separated from roughly 10 ml of fresh peripheral blood using Ficoll-Paque density gradient centrifugation. Total RNA was extracted using Trizol reagent, and RNA quality was assessed on an Agilent 2100 Bioanalyzer.

The chain joins TRBV2 to TRBJ1-2; 7 junctional bases match TRBD1. The sequencing input was blood. This TCR was recovered from a woman in her thirties or forties with Graves' ophthalmopathy. The CDR3 has the sequence CASSPLRDRVGYTF. The nucleotide sequence reads TGTGCCAGCAGTCCCCTTCGGGACAGAGTCGGCTACACCTTC.